These T cell receptor beta chains were read from a single sample in a study of cytomegalovirus exposure and HLA in healthy donors. Data came from immunoSEQ multiplex PCR; TCRdb stores just in-frame clones and leaves some out. Seen here are 150,000 to 200,000 clones, under 85% observed once, and the top ten hold around 5%. The sample taken for sequencing was PBMCs. The receptor source for this set is a man between 18 and 29 years old in good health and CMV-seronegative. Each CDR3 is given with its conserved first and last residue.

j_call | cdr3_length | v_call | cdr3_aa
TRBJ2-1 | 14 | TRBV6-6 | CASSPVGDYNEQFF
TRBJ1-3 | 16 | TRBV5-4 | CASSLRGGTSGNTIYF
TRBJ1-5 | 13 | TRBV7-2 | CASSPTGNQPQHF
TRBJ2-7 | 12 | TRBV29-1 | CSVWTGRNEQYF
TRBJ2-7 | 13 | TRBV11-2 | CASSPGTAYEQYF
TRBJ2-1 | 13 | TRBV25-1 | CASSPRQLGEQFF
TRBJ1-2 | 15 | TRBV7-2 | CASSSPATGHYGYTF
TRBJ2-4 | 16 | TRBV7-8 | CASTERVGRAKNIQYF
TRBJ1-1 | 14 | TRBV5-4 | CASSLAGGLTEAFF
TRBJ2-5 | 14 | TRBV18 | CASSPFTGDETQYF
TRBJ2-2 | 15 | TRBV19 | CASSIQGTGAGELFF
TRBJ2-3 | 12 | TRBV29-1 | CSVEEGGDTQYF
TRBJ2-7 | 18 | TRBV18 | CASSPGAPGTGVSYEQYF
TRBJ2-1 | 17 | TRBV28 | CASSLVLSRESHNEQFF
TRBJ2-3 | 15 | TRBV19 | CASSMRLAGEDTQYF
TRBJ2-1 | 16 | TRBV7-2 | CASSAPGTSGSSEQFF
TRBJ2-6 | 16 | TRBV7-6 | CASSLTGGAGANVLTF
TRBJ1-4 | 14 | TRBV2 | CASAWDRYSEKLFF
TRBJ2-2 | 15 | TRBV6-5 | CASSLGLAGTGELFF
TRBJ2-5 | 14 | TRBV19 | CASGSGGGIETQYF
TRBJ1-2 | 15 | TRBV6-5 | CASSQYPGQGHGYTF
TRBJ1-2 | 14 | TRBV4-1 | CASSQAPPGGGYTF
TRBJ1-5 | 13 | TRBV19 | CASTRREGQPQHF
TRBJ2-7 | 14 | TRBV7-8 | CASSLKIGGYEQYF
TRBJ2-3 | 14 | TRBV11-2 | CASSSGWWTDTQYF
TRBJ2-2 | 16 | TRBV27 | CASSSLAGVNTGELFF
TRBJ2-3 | 14 | TRBV6-5 | CASSYLGRGDTQYF
TRBJ2-3 | 16 | TRBV11-2 | CASSLGAGGSTDTQYF
TRBJ2-7 | 12 | TRBV28 | CASRPTGTEQYF
TRBJ2-7 | 14 | TRBV11-2 | CASSSGLITYEQYF
TRBJ1-2 | 14 | TRBV28 | CASTQGNTHCGYTF
TRBJ1-4 | 16 | TRBV14 | CASSQGDRAGGEKLFF
TRBJ2-3 | 13 | TRBV29-1 | CSGLGLDWDTQYF
TRBJ2-7 | 15 | TRBV5-6 | CASSPAGTAAYEQYF
TRBJ2-7 | 14 | TRBV28 | CASETSGITYEQYF
TRBJ1-1 | 14 | TRBV6-6 | CASSGRQGATEAFF
TRBJ2-7 | 12 | TRBV11-2 | CASSLGDRQQYF
TRBJ1-5 | 14 | TRBV10-1 | CASSESRVGQPQHF
TRBJ2-5 | 14 | TRBV27 | CASSSSGLQETQYF
TRBJ1-1 | 16 | TRBV12-5 | CASGLAWGQTSTEAFF
TRBJ1-5 | 12 | TRBV27 | CASSNPGSPQHF
TRBJ1-1 | 14 | TRBV5-1 | CASSEQDGVTEAFF
TRBJ2-5 | 14 | TRBV19 | CASTISAGSGTQYF
TRBJ2-1 | 14 | TRBV29-1 | CSAEKTGSPNEQFF
TRBJ2-5 | 16 | TRBV12-5 | CASGFSSGGARETQYF
TRBJ2-5 | 13 | TRBV6-6 | CASSSGLTRAQYF
TRBJ2-3 | 15 | TRBV5-6 | CASSLHGRSTDTQYF
TRBJ1-1 | 14 | TRBV4-1 | CATGGEGMNTEAFF
TRBJ1-4 | 16 | TRBV4-1 | CASSQRESATNEKLFF
TRBJ2-2 | 15 | TRBV6-5 | CARLTGTGGIRELFF
TRBJ2-7 | 12 | TRBV28 | CASTGQGYEQYF
TRBJ2-5 | 16 | TRBV29-1 | CSVEAGQGEVWETQYF